Listed below are T cell receptor beta chains from one sample, sequenced in a study of blood T cell repertoires in COVID-19. Data came from immunoSEQ multiplex PCR; TCRdb stores just in-frame clones and leaves some out. The sample holds tens of thousands of clones; around 86% are singletons and the top ten take 7.5% to 10%. Sequencing was performed on peripheral blood. These receptors originate from a human donor in a cohort sampled during active COVID-19. Each CDR3 is given with its conserved first and last residue. The D gene is left open where the match is weak. Clone size appears in some rows only: once, few, many, or a class for an expanded clone.

j_gene: TRBJ1-4
d_gene: NA
abundance: NA
v_gene: TRBV14
CDR3aa: CASSQAVTVRPELFF
CDR3nt: TGTGCCAGCAGCCAAGCGGTAACAGTAAGGCCGGAACTGTTTTTT

j_gene: TRBJ2-5
d_gene: NA
abundance: NA
v_gene: TRBV7-8
CDR3aa: CASSLVVGSTETQYF
CDR3nt: TGTGCCAGCAGCTTAGTAGTGGGTAGCACGGAGACCCAGTACTTC

j_gene: TRBJ1-1
d_gene: NA
abundance: once
v_gene: TRBV7-3
CDR3aa: CASSAQGHTEAFF
CDR3nt: TGTGCCAGCAGCGCCCAGGGTCACACTGAAGCTTTCTTT

j_gene: TRBJ2-3
d_gene: NA
abundance: NA
v_gene: TRBV5-5
CDR3aa: CASSWRSGEITDTQYF
CDR3nt: TGTGCCAGCAGCTGGAGGTCCGGAGAAATCACAGATACGCAGTATTTT

j_gene: TRBJ2-7
d_gene: TRBD2
abundance: NA
v_gene: TRBV6-2/TRBV6-3
CDR3aa: CASSSLAGDSYEQYF
CDR3nt: TGTGCCAGCAGTTCACTAGCGGGGGACTCCTACGAGCAGTACTTC

j_gene: TRBJ2-1
d_gene: NA
abundance: NA
v_gene: TRBV9
CDR3aa: CASRQGNEQFF
CDR3nt: TGTGCCAGCAGGCAGGGTAATGAGCAGTTCTTC

j_gene: TRBJ2-3
d_gene: NA
abundance: NA
v_gene: TRBV5-1
CDR3aa: CASSLEAQGSTDTQYF
CDR3nt: TGCGCCAGCAGCTTGGAGGCACAGGGAAGCACAGATACGCAGTATTTT

j_gene: TRBJ2-3
d_gene: TRBD1
abundance: NA
v_gene: TRBV5-1
CDR3aa: CASSDRDSLTDTQYF
CDR3nt: TGCGCCAGCAGCGACCGGGACAGTCTCACAGATACGCAGTATTTT

j_gene: TRBJ2-7
d_gene: NA
abundance: NA
v_gene: TRBV3-1/TRBV3-2
CDR3aa: CASSHGTTPSEQYF
CDR3nt: TGTGCCAGCAGCCATGGGACAACTCCTAGCGAGCAGTACTTC

j_gene: TRBJ2-1
d_gene: TRBD2
abundance: once
v_gene: TRBV4-3
CDR3aa: CASSSRGSGGAGEQFF
CDR3nt: TGCGCCAGCAGCTCTCGCGGTAGCGGGGGGGCAGGTGAGCAGTTCTTC

j_gene: TRBJ2-7
d_gene: NA
abundance: NA
v_gene: TRBV6-5
CDR3aa: CASKVGTGPYEQYF
CDR3nt: TGTGCCAGTAAAGTAGGAACAGGTCCCTACGAGCAGTACTTC

j_gene: TRBJ2-5
d_gene: TRBD2
abundance: NA
v_gene: TRBV7-3
CDR3aa: CASSILAGSETQYF
CDR3nt: TGTGCCAGCAGCATACTAGCGGGTAGTGAGACCCAGTACTTC

j_gene: TRBJ2-5
d_gene: TRBD2
abundance: NA
v_gene: TRBV5-1
CDR3aa: CASSLASGSIRETQYF
CDR3nt: TGCGCCAGCAGCTTGGCTAGCGGGAGTATCCGGGAGACCCAGTACTTC

j_gene: TRBJ1-2
d_gene: NA
abundance: NA
v_gene: TRBV7-9
CDR3aa: CALTGLAGYTF
CDR3nt: TGTGCCCTGACGGGTCTGGCTGGCTACACCTTC

j_gene: TRBJ2-1
d_gene: NA
abundance: NA
v_gene: TRBV5-1
CDR3aa: CASSKETGYNEQFF
CDR3nt: TGCGCCAGCAGTAAAGAAACAGGGTACAATGAGCAGTTCTTC

j_gene: TRBJ1-2
d_gene: TRBD1
abundance: NA
v_gene: TRBV18
CDR3aa: CASSPGTGMRNYGYTF
CDR3nt: TGTGCCAGCTCACCTGGGACAGGGATGAGAAACTATGGCTACACCTTC

j_gene: TRBJ2-5
d_gene: TRBD2
abundance: NA
v_gene: TRBV7-2
CDR3aa: CASSQRAGGETQYF
CDR3nt: TGTGCCAGCAGCCAGCGAGCGGGAGGAGAGACCCAGTACTTC

j_gene: TRBJ1-3
d_gene: NA
abundance: NA
v_gene: TRBV3-1/TRBV3-2
CDR3aa: CASSQDRRSSGNTIYF
CDR3nt: TGTGCCAGCAGCCAAGATCGGAGGTCGTCTGGAAACACCATATATTTT

j_gene: TRBJ2-2
d_gene: TRBD1
abundance: NA
v_gene: TRBV9
CDR3aa: CASSVVDRVNTGELFF
CDR3nt: TGTGCCAGCAGCGTAGTCGACAGGGTGAACACCGGGGAGCTGTTTTTT

j_gene: TRBJ2-7
d_gene: TRBD2
abundance: few
v_gene: TRBV20-1
CDR3aa: CSASLASGPIGEQYF
CDR3nt: TGCAGTGCTAGTCTTGCTAGCGGGCCCATAGGCGAGCAGTACTTC

j_gene: TRBJ1-2
d_gene: NA
abundance: NA
v_gene: TRBV28
CDR3aa: CASSSPGKGYGYTF
CDR3nt: TGTGCCAGCAGTAGCCCGGGGAAGGGCTATGGCTACACCTTC

j_gene: TRBJ1-2
d_gene: TRBD1
abundance: NA
v_gene: TRBV5-4
CDR3aa: CASRDRGGGLYGYTF
CDR3nt: TGTGCCAGCCGGGACAGGGGTGGGGGCCTCTATGGCTACACCTTC

j_gene: TRBJ1-5
d_gene: TRBD1
abundance: NA
v_gene: TRBV5-1
CDR3aa: CASSPGTGDDQPQHF
CDR3nt: TGCGCCAGCAGCCCGGGGACAGGGGACGATCAGCCCCAGCATTTT

j_gene: TRBJ2-2
d_gene: TRBD1
abundance: few
v_gene: TRBV5-1
CDR3aa: CASSSTATGTGELFF
CDR3nt: TGCGCCAGCAGCTCAACCGCGACAGGGACCGGGGAGCTGTTTTTT

j_gene: TRBJ2-1
d_gene: TRBD2
abundance: NA
v_gene: TRBV2
CDR3aa: CASSAESGGRNEQFF
CDR3nt: TGTGCCAGCAGTGCTGAGAGCGGGGGGAGGAATGAGCAGTTCTTC

j_gene: TRBJ2-7
d_gene: NA
abundance: NA
v_gene: TRBV7-2
CDR3aa: CASSIMAGSSYEQYF
CDR3nt: TGTGCCAGCAGCATAATGGCGGGGAGCTCCTACGAGCAGTACTTC

j_gene: TRBJ2-7
d_gene: NA
abundance: NA
v_gene: TRBV14
CDR3aa: CASSQDLTSYEQYF
CDR3nt: TGTGCCAGCAGCCAAGATTTGACTTCCTACGAGCAGTACTTC

j_gene: TRBJ2-4
d_gene: NA
abundance: NA
v_gene: TRBV20-1
CDR3aa: CSASFGGGGAKNIQYF
CDR3nt: TGCAGTGCTAGTTTTGGGGGCGGGGGAGCCAAAAACATTCAGTACTTC

j_gene: TRBJ1-2
d_gene: NA
abundance: NA
v_gene: TRBV11-2
CDR3aa: CASSSFYGYTF
CDR3nt: TGTGCCAGCAGCTCCTTCTATGGCTACACCTTC

j_gene: TRBJ2-2
d_gene: TRBD1
abundance: NA
v_gene: TRBV6-2/TRBV6-3
CDR3aa: CASSEYGTGNTGELFF
CDR3nt: TGTGCCAGCAGCGAATACGGGACAGGAAACACCGGGGAGCTGTTTTTT

j_gene: TRBJ2-5
d_gene: NA
abundance: NA
v_gene: TRBV19
CDR3aa: CASSRGDRETQYF
CDR3nt: TGTGCCAGTAGTAGGGGGGATCGGGAGACCCAGTACTTC

j_gene: TRBJ1-3
d_gene: NA
abundance: few
v_gene: TRBV9
CDR3aa: CASSRPRVPASSGNTIYF
CDR3nt: TGTGCCAGCAGCAGACCGAGGGTCCCAGCCAGCTCTGGAAACACCATATATTTT

j_gene: TRBJ1-5
d_gene: TRBD1
abundance: once
v_gene: TRBV27
CDR3aa: CASSATQGGRSNQPQHF
CDR3nt: TGTGCCAGCAGTGCGACACAGGGGGGAAGGAGCAATCAGCCCCAGCATTTT

j_gene: TRBJ2-6
d_gene: NA
abundance: NA
v_gene: TRBV7-2
CDR3aa: CASSLGLGFSGANVLTF
CDR3nt: TGTGCCAGCAGCCTGGGGCTTGGGTTCTCTGGGGCCAACGTCCTGACTTTC

j_gene: TRBJ2-7
d_gene: TRBD1
abundance: NA
v_gene: TRBV27
CDR3aa: CASSLARTGTPYEQYF
CDR3nt: TGTGCCAGCAGTTTGGCTAGGACAGGGACACCTTACGAGCAGTACTTC

j_gene: TRBJ2-5
d_gene: NA
abundance: NA
v_gene: TRBV6-2/TRBV6-3
CDR3aa: CASSYPGSWETQYF
CDR3nt: TGTGCCAGCAGTTATCCGGGGTCGTGGGAGACCCAGTACTTC

j_gene: TRBJ1-5
d_gene: NA
abundance: NA
v_gene: TRBV19
CDR3aa: CASSPSGTSLNQPQHF
CDR3nt: TGTGCCAGTAGTCCATCCGGGACATCCCTCAATCAGCCCCAGCATTTT

j_gene: TRBJ1-1
d_gene: TRBD1
abundance: medium-sized
v_gene: TRBV2
CDR3aa: CASRPPTGEGLEGFF
CDR3nt: TGTGCCAGCAGACCTCCGACAGGGGAGGGTCTTGAAGGTTTCTTT

j_gene: TRBJ2-5
d_gene: TRBD1
abundance: NA
v_gene: TRBV14
CDR3aa: CASSQWGWDRQETQYF
CDR3nt: TGTGCCAGCAGCCAGTGGGGGTGGGACAGGCAAGAGACCCAGTACTTC